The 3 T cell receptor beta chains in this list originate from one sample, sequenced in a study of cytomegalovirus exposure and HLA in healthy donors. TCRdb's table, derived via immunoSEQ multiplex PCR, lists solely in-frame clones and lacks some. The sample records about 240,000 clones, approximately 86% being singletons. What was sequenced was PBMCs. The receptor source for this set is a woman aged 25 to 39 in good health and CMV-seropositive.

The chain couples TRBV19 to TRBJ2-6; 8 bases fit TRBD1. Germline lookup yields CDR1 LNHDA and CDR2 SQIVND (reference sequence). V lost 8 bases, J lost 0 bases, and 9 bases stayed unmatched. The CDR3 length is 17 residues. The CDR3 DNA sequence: TGTGCCAGTCGGTCCGGGACAGGAGGCTCTGGGGCCAACGTCCTGACTTTC. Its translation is CASRSGTGGSGANVLTF.

CDR3 in DNA: TGTGCCAGCAGTTACCTAGCAGGGGTACGTGGTGGCTACACCTTC. It specifies CASSYLAGVRGGYTF. V and J are TRBV6-5 and TRBJ1-2; a weak D match, TRBD1 (6 bases). This CDR3 has 15 residues. Deletions cut 2 bases from V and 7 bases from J, with 17 bases between. The germline V gene encodes CDR1 MNHEY and CDR2 SVGAGI.

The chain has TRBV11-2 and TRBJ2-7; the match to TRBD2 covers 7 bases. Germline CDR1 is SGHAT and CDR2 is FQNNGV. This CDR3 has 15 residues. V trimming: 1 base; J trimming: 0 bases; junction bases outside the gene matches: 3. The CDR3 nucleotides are TGTGCCAGCAGCTTAGCGGGAGGTATCTCCTACGAGCAGTACTTC. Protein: CASSLAGGISYEQYF.